This T cell receptor (beta chain) was identified during a study of blood T cell repertoires in COVID-19. Overall study: Samples came from the United States, Italy and Spain, spanning acute and convalescent COVID-19.

Participants spanned ages roughly 18 to 95 years and resided in 20 to 30 US areas. Participants had their cohort set by participant-reported clinical history. Clones were sequenced by immunoSEQ multiplex PCR, and TCRdb holds only the in-frame ones, with some missing. The sample contains some 140,000 clones, about 86% of which appear only once. The CDR3 totals 15 residues. After removal of 3 bases from V and 5 bases from J, the junction contained 8 bases not matched to a gene. Germline CDR1 and CDR2: KGHSH and LQKENI. The genes are TRBV18 and TRBJ2-7, with 9 positions matching TRBD1. Sequenced sample: PBMCs or T cells enriched from blood (not recorded which). The sequence derives from a man in his forties or fifties with acute COVID-19. This CDR3 is CASSPMGQGGDEQYF. The CDR3 DNA follows: TGTGCCAGCTCACCGATGGGACAGGGAGGCGACGAGCAGTACTTC.